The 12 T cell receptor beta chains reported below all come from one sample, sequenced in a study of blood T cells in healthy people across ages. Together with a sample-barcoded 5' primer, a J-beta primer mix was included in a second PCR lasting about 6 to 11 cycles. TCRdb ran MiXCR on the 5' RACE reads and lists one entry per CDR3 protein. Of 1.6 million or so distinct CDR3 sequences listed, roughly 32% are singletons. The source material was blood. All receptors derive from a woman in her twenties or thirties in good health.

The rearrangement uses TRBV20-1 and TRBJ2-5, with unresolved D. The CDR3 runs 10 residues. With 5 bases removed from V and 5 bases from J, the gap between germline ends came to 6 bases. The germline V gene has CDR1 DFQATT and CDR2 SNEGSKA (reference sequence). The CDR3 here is CSAWSETQYF. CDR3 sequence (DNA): TGCAGTGCTTGGTCGGAGACCCAGTACTTC.

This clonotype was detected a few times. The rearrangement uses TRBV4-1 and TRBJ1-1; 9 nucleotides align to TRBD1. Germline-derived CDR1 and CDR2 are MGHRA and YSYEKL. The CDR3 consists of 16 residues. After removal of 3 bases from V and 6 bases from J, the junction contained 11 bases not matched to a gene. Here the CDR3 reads CASSQKTRDRAPEAFF. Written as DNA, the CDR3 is TGCGCCAGCAGCCAGAAAACCCGGGACAGGGCCCCTGAAGCTTTCTTT.

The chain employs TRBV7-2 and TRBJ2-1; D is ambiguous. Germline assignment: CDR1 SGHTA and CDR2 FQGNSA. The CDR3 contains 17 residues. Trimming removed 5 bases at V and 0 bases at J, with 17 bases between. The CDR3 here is CASSPQVGRSSYNEQFF. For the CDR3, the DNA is TGTGCCAGCAGCCCCCAGGTTGGGCGGAGCTCCTACAATGAGCAGTTCTTC.

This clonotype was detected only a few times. As DNA, the CDR3 is TGCGCCAGCAGTCTTTTCGGGCCAGCCGAAGAGACCCAGTACTTC. It encodes CASSLFGPAEETQYF. The chain links TRBV5-1 to TRBJ2-5; no firm D call. The CDR3 runs to 15 residues. Trimming pared 5 bases from V and 3 bases from J, leaving 17 bases between. The germline CDR1 and CDR2 sequences are SGHRS and YFSETQ. The full variable domain, in which reference TRBV5-1 and TRBJ2-5 provide the parts outside the CDR3, is KAGVTQTPRYLIKTRGQQVTLSCSPISGHRSVSWYQQTPGQGLQFLFEYFSETQRNKGNFPGRFSGRQFSNSRSEMNVSTLELGDSALYLCASSLFGPAEETQYFGPGTRLLVL.

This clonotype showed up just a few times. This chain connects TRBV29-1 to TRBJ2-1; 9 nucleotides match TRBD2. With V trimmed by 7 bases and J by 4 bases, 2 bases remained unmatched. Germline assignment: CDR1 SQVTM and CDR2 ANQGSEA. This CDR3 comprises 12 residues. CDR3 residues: CSGGRGYNEQFF. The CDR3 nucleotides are TGCAGCGGCGGGAGGGGTTACAATGAGCAGTTCTTC.

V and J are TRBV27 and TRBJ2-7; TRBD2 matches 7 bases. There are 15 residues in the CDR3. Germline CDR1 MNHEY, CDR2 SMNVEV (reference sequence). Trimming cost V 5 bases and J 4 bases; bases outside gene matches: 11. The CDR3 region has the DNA TGTGCCAGCAGTAATCTGGGAAGCGGGGATTACGAGCAGTACTTC. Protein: CASSNLGSGDYEQYF.

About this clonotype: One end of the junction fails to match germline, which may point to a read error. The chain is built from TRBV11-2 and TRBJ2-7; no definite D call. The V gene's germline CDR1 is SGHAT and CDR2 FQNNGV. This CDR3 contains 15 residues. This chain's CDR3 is CVSSLDTSSSYEQYF. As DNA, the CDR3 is TGTGTCAGCAGCTTAGACACTTCTAGCTCCTACGAGCAGTACTTC.

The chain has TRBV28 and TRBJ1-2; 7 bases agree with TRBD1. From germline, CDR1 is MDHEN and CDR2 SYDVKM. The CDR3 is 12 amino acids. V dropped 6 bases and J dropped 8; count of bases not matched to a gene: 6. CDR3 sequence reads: CASRVQGYGYTF. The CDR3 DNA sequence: TGTGCCAGCAGGGTACAGGGGTACGGCTACACCTTC.

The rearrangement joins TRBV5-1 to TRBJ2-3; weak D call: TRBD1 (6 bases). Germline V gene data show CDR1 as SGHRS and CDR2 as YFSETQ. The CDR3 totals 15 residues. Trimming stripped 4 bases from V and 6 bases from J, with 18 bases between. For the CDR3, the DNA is TGCGCCAGCAGCCACCCGGGACAAGGCAGGGATACGCAGTATTTT. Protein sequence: CASSHPGQGRDTQYF.

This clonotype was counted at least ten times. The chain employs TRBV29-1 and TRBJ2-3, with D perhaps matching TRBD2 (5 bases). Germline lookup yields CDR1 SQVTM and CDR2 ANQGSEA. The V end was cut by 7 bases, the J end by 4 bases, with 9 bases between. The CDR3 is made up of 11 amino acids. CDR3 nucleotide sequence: TGCAGCGCTACTAGTTCAGATACGCAGTATTTT. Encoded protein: CSATSSDTQYF.

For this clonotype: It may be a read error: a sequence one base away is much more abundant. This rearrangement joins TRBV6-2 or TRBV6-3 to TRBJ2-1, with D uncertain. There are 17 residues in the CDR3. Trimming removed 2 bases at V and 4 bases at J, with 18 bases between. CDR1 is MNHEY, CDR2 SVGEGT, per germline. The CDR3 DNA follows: TGTGCCAGCAGTTACGGTGGGCCACTACCATTATACAATGAGCAGTTCTTC. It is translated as CASSYGGPLPLYNEQFF.

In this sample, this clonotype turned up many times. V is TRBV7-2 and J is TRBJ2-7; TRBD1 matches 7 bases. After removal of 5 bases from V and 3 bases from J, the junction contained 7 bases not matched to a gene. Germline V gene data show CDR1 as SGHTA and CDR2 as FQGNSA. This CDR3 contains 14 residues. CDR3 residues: CASSPGTAYYEQYF. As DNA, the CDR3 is TGTGCCAGCAGCCCCGGGACAGCCTACTACGAGCAGTACTTC. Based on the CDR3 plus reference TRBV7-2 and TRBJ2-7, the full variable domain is GAGVSQSPSNKVTEKGKDVELRCDPISGHTALYWYRQSLGQGLEFLIYFQGNSAPDKSGLPSDRFSAERTGGSVSTLTIQRTQQEDSAVYLCASSPGTAYYEQYFGPGTRLTVT.